The TCR beta chain under discussion was sequenced for a study of human T cells and chemical hapten exposure. Overall study: Sensitizing treatment utilized 2% DPC over a roughly 2 cm by roughly 2 cm portion of upper inner arm skin. Points from the study as a whole: It was expanded TCRs that formed significantly more large CDR3 similarity clusters than controls did.

The time point denotes: pre-sensitization, week 0. Treatment indicated: therapeutic diphenylcyclopropenone sensitization with weekly scalp DPC. Total RNA came from unfractionated whole blood. Phlebotomy was performed prior to application of every patch test. Non-pregnant alopecia patients aged 18 to 70, suitable for DPC therapy. TCRdb processed the RACE reads anew with MiXCR; each CDR3 protein has one entry. The sample includes roughly 56,000 distinct CDR3 sequences, around a tenth of them seen just once. There are many counts of this clonotype. Its matching antigen is unknown. Specimen: whole blood, collected in connection with sensitization to the hapten diphenylcyclopropenone (DPC). This sequence originates from a woman aged 25 to 39 with alopecia areata. Some clones in this sample may be carry-over from other donors' samples.

CDR3 DNA sequence: TGCGCCAGCAGCACTAGCGGGGGTCACGAGCAGTACTTC. Translated, it gives CASSTSGGHEQYF. The chain has TRBV5-1 and TRBJ2-7, with 11 nucleotides matching TRBD2. The J segment lost 5 bases and the V segment lost 4 bases, leaving 2 bases of the junction unmatched. This CDR3 comprises 13 residues. Germline loops: CDR1 SGHRS, CDR2 YFSETQ.